One and the same sample provided the 18 T cell receptor beta chains below, sequenced in a study of tumor and adjacent non-tumor tissue in lung cancer. RNA was extracted from bulk tissue without any cell sorting. The library came from three nested PCR rounds adapted from ARM-PCR protocols. One entry per CDR3 protein, called by TCRdb with MiXCR from the multiplex PCR reads. The sample consists of about 93,000 distinct CDR3 sequences, just over 65% of them appearing once. Sequencing used lung tumor tissue. The receptors stem from a man between 60 and 75 years old with non-small cell lung cancer.

As concerns this clonotype: A read error may account for a junction end that differs from germline. The J gene is TRBJ2-1, the V gene TRBV4-2, with TRBD2 matching over 9 bases. Germline V CDR1 and CDR2: LGHNA, YNFKEQ. The CDR3 sequence is 16 residues long. This chain's CDR3 is CASSQDVAGGDNEQPF. CDR3 bases: TGTGCCAGCAGCCAAGATGTGGCGGGAGGGGACAATGAGCAGCCCTTC.

On this clonotype itself: Possible read error: a much larger clone is one base away. The genes are TRBV20-1 and TRBJ2-2, with 11 positions matching TRBD1. Germline V gene lookup returns CDR1 DFQATT and CDR2 SNEGSKA (reference sequence). The CDR3 runs to 14 residues. This chain's CDR3 is CGAPGTGGTGELFF. The CDR3 region has the DNA TGCGGTGCTCCCGGGACAGGGGGCACCGGGGAGCTGTTTTTT.

This clonotype was picked up a small number of times. A single base separates this from a much larger clone, so it may be a read error. Here the CDR3 reads CANSGGGGYTF. As DNA, the CDR3 is TGTGCCAACAGTGGGGGCGGCGGCTACACCTTC. The V and J genes are TRBV6-6 and TRBJ1-2; D may be TRBD1 (6 bases). CDR3 length: 11 amino acids. Germline CDR1 MNHNY, CDR2 SVGAGI (reference sequence).

This clonotype is judged medium-sized (0.01 to 0.1%). The chain uses TRBV28 and TRBJ1-2; 12 bases map to TRBD1. V shed 4 bases, J shed 2 bases, and the junction held 5 bases outside the gene matches. CDR3 length: 16 amino acids. Germline V gene sequence: CDR1 MDHEN, CDR2 SYDVKM. The CDR3 reads CASSSPGQGANYGYTF. CDR3 DNA: TGTGCCAGCAGTTCACCGGGACAGGGGGCGAACTATGGCTACACCTTC.

This clonotype was seen ten or more times. The V gene is TRBV29-1, the J gene TRBJ1-2; 7 nucleotides align to TRBD1. The germline V gene encodes CDR1 SQVTM and CDR2 ANQGSEA. Trimming cost V 6 bases and J 2 bases; bases outside gene matches: 9. The CDR3 has 14 amino acids. For the CDR3, the DNA is TGCAGCGTCAGTACCGGGACAGCAAACTATGGCTACACCTTC. It yields the protein CSVSTGTANYGYTF.

Regarding this clonotype: The conserved phenylalanine or tryptophan is not found at the CDR3 terminus, so this likely reflects a read error. CDR3 bases: TGTGCCAGAAGTCCTGGGACTTCTGCCTCTGGGGCCAACGTCCTGACTCTC. This encodes CARSPGTSASGANVLTL. The chain has TRBV12-3 or TRBV12-4 and TRBJ2-6; a weak D match, TRBD2 (6 bases). The CDR3 is made up of 17 amino acids. V was cut by 9 bases and J by 0 bases, with 18 bases left in between.

In the case of this clonotype: This may stem from a read error, because a much larger clone lies one nucleotide away. V usage is TRBV12-3 or TRBV12-4 and J usage is TRBJ2-7; tentatively, D is TRBD1 (6 bases). There are 17 residues in the CDR3. DNA of the CDR3: TGTGTCAGCAGCGGAACAGGGTGGGCAAGGGGCAAGTACGAGCAGTACTTC. This translates into CVSSGTGWARGKYEQYF.

As regards this clonotype: A much larger clone differs by one base, so this may be a read error. The chain recombines TRBV12-3 or TRBV12-4 with TRBJ2-6; possibly TRBD1 or TRBD2 for D (6 bases each). The CDR3 runs to 15 residues. The CDR3 is CASSQRGAGANVPTF. Written as DNA, the CDR3 is TGTGCCAGCAGTCAGAGGGGGGCTGGGGCCAACGTCCCGACTTTC.

About this clonotype itself: Mismatch with germline at one junction end may stem from a read error. The rearrangement links TRBV29-1 to TRBJ2-7; D unclear. The CDR3 is made up of 12 amino acids. The germline V gene has CDR1 SQVTM and CDR2 ANQGSEA. The CDR3 here is CSVEETTYEQHF. The CDR3 bases are TGCAGCGTTGAAGAAACCACCTACGAGCAGCACTTC.

Note on this clonotype: One end of the junction fails to match germline, which may point to a read error. CDR3 bases: TGTGCCACCAGTGATGGGTCAGGGGCGACCCAAGGGACCCAGTACTTC. This encodes CATSDGSGATQGTQYF. V usage is TRBV24-1 and J usage is TRBJ2-5; weak D call: TRBD1 (6 bases). Germline values: CDR1 KGHDR, CDR2 SFDVKD. The CDR3 length is 16 residues.

In this sample, this clonotype turned up many times. The chain couples TRBV5-4 to TRBJ1-1; 8 bases match TRBD1. V was clipped by 6 bases and J by 5 bases; unmatched bases: 21. The CDR3 is 18 residues long. Germline V lookup: CDR1 SGHNT, CDR2 YYREEE (reference sequence). The CDR3 sequence: CASTVGLNRGRGQTEAFF. In DNA form, the CDR3 reads TGTGCCAGCACCGTTGGCCTAAATCGAGGCAGGGGGCAAACTGAAGCTTTCTTT.

About this clonotype itself: Since a much larger clone is just one base distant, this may be a read error. The chain couples TRBV10-2 to TRBJ2-1; possible D gene TRBD1, 5 bases. This CDR3 is 15 amino acids long. Germline values: CDR1 WSHSY, CDR2 SAAADI. Written as DNA, the CDR3 is TGCGTCACCACGATGGTCCCCGACAGTTACAATGAGCAGTTCTTC. Protein sequence: CVTTMVPDSYNEQFF.

The chain links TRBV4-1 to TRBJ2-1, with unresolved D. The CDR3 totals 14 residues. Deletions cut 4 bases from V and 7 bases from J, with 14 bases between. Germline V lookup: CDR1 MGHRA, CDR2 YSYEKL. The CDR3 bases are TGCGCCAGCAGCCGAGTGCCTACCGATAATGAGCAGTTCTTC. Its translation: CASSRVPTDNEQFF.

Comment on this clonotype: A much bigger clone sits one base away, suggesting this may be a read error. The rearrangement joins TRBV30 to TRBJ2-1; D not certain. This CDR3 comprises 16 residues. Trimming removed 3 bases at V and 2 bases at J, with 17 bases between. The germline V gene encodes CDR1 GTSNPN and CDR2 SVGIG (reference sequence). The CDR3 nucleotides are TGTGCCTGGAGGCAGGTCAGTATCGGCCCCTACAATGAGCAGTTCTTC. The encoded protein is CAWRQVSIGPYNEQFF. Combining the CDR3 with reference TRBV30 and TRBJ2-1 gives the whole variable domain SQTIHQWPATLVQPVGSPLSLECTVEGTSNPNLYWYRQAAGRGLQLLFYSVGIGQISSEVPQNLSASRPQDRQFILSSKKLLLSDSGFYLCAWRQVSIGPYNEQFFGPGTRLTVL.

As concerns this clonotype: Being one base from a much bigger clone, this may be a read error. The rearrangement links TRBV6-1 to TRBJ1-6, with a possible D match to TRBD1 (5 bases). This CDR3 has 15 amino acids. Germline values: CDR1 MNHNS, CDR2 SASEGT. CDR3 region: CARKMGTDYNSPPHF. DNA for the CDR3: TGTGCCAGGAAGATGGGGACGGATTATAATTCACCCCCCCACTTT.

There are a few counts of this clonotype. A read error may be the cause here, since a much bigger clone is one base away. The gene calls are TRBV10-2 and TRBJ2-5, with D perhaps matching TRBD2 (5 bases). This CDR3 contains 13 residues. The germline CDR1 and CDR2 sequences are WSHSY and SAAADI. DNA of the CDR3: TGCACCAGCAAAGAGGGTCGGCGAGAGACCCAGTACTTC. This gives the protein CTSKEGRRETQYF.

Regarding this clonotype: A much more abundant neighbour one base away suggests this may be a read error. This chain links TRBV28 with TRBJ1-1; D call uncertain. Trimming cost V 4 bases and J 5 bases, with 8 bases left between them. The CDR3 loop spans 12 amino acids. Germline V gene data show CDR1 as MDHEN and CDR2 as SYDVKM. CDR3 bases: TGTGCCAGCAGTTCCCGGGTTACTGAAGCTTTCTTT. It specifies CASSSRVTEAFF.

With respect to this clonotype: In this CDR3 the conserved last residue, phenylalanine or tryptophan, is missing, so a read error is likely. This chain connects TRBV5-5 to TRBJ2-2, with 7 nucleotides matching TRBD1. Germline CDR1 and CDR2: SGHKS and YYEKEE (reference sequence). The CDR3 extends over 15 amino acids. The CDR3 sequence is CASSVRGGTTWELFY. In nucleotides, the CDR3 is TGTGCCAGCAGCGTCAGAGGGGGCACCACCTGGGAGCTGTTTTAT.